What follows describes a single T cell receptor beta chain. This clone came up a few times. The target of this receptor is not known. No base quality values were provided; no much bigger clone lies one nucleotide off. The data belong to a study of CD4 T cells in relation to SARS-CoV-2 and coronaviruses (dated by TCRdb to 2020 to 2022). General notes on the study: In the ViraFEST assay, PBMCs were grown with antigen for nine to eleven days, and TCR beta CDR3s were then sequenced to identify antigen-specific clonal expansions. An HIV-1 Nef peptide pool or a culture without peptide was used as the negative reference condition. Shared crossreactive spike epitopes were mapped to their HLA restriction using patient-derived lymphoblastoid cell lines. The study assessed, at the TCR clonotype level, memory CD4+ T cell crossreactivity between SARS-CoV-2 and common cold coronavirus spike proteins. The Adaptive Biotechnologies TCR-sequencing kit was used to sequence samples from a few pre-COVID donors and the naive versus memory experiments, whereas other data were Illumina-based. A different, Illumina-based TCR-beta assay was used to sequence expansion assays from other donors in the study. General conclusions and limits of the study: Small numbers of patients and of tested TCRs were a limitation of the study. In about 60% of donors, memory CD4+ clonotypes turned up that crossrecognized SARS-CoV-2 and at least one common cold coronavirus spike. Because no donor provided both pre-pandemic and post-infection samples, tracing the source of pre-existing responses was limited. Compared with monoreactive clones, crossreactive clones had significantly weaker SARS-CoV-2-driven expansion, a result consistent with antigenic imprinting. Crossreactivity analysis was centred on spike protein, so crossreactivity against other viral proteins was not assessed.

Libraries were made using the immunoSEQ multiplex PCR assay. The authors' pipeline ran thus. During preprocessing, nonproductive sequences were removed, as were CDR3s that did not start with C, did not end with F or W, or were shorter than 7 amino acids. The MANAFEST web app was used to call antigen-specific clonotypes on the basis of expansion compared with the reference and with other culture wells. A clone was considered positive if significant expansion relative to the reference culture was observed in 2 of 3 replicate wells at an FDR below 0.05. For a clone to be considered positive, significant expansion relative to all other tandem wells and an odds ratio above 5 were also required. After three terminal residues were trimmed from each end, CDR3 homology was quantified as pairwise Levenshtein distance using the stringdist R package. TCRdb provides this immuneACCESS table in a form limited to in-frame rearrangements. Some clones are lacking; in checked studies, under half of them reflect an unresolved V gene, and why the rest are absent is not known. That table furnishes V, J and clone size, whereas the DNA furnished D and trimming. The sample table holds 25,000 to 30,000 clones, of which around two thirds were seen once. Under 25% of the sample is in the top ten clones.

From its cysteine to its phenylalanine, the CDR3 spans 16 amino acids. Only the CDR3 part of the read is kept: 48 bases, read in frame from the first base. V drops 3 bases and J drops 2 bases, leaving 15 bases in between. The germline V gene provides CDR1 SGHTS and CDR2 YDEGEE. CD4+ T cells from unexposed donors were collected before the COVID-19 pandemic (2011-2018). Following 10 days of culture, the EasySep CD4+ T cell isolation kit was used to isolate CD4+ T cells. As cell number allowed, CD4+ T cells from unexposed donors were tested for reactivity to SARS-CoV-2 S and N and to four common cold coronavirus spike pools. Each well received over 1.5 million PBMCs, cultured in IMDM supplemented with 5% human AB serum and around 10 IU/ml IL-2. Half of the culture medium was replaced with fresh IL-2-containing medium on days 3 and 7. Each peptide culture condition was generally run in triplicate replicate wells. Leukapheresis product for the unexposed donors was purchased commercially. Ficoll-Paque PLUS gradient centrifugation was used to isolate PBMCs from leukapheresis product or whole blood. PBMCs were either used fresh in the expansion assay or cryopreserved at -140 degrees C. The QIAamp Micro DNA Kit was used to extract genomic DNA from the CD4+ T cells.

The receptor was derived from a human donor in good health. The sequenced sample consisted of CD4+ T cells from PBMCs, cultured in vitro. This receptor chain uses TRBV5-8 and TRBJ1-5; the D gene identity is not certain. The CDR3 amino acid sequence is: CASSWPRPWGNQPQHF. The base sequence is TGTGCCAGCAGCTGGCCCAGACCCTGGGGCAATCAGCCCCAGCATTTT. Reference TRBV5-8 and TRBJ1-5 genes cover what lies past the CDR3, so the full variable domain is EAGVTQSPTHLIKTRGQQATLRCSPISGHTSVYWYQQALGLGLQFLLWYDEGEERNRGNFPPRFSGRQFPNYSSELNVNALELEDSALYLCASSWPRPWGNQPQHFGDGTRLSIL.